This record concerns one TCR beta chain sequence. Its antigen is undetermined. It was with 60 Vbeta and 13 Jbeta primers that the PCR ran. TCRdb's table, derived via immunoSEQ multiplex PCR, lists solely in-frame clones and lacks some. The repertoire holds about 97,000 clones, with 65% to 85% as singletons. This entry belongs to a study of cytomegalovirus exposure and HLA in healthy donors. General study findings and limits: The analysis excluded some indistinguishable V segments, including TRBV6-2 and TRBV6-3.

The CDR3 has 15 amino acids. V lost 2 bases and J lost 8; bases outside the gene matches: 8. In germline, CDR1 is SGHAT, CDR2 FQNNGV. The J gene is TRBJ1-3, the V gene TRBV11-2; 8 bases match TRBD1. The sample was PBMCs. The receptor was isolated from a man in his forties in good health and CMV-seropositive. This chain's CDR3 is CASSLIYQGAYTIYF. In DNA form, the CDR3 reads TGTGCCAGCAGCTTAATATACCAGGGGGCCTACACCATATATTTT.